What follows are 4 T cell receptor beta chains derived from one specimen sequenced in a study of blood T cell repertoires in COVID-19 (dated by TCRdb to 2020 to 2022). Library preparation was by the immunoSEQ multiplex PCR assay. Entries here come from immuneACCESS through TCRdb and include only in-frame sequences with V and J called. Some clones fail to appear in such tables; in the studies checked, an unresolved V gene covers under half of the shortfall, and the cause of the remainder is unknown. The sample contains 350,000 or so clones, approximately 89% of them found a single time. Clones ranked in the top ten supply less than 5% of the sample. The sequenced sample was peripheral blood. The receptors come from a woman aged 55-75 years with COVID-19, enrolled during active disease.

The chain uses TRBV7-3 and TRBJ1-2; 9 positions agree with TRBD1. Germline CDR1 reads SGHTA; CDR2 reads FQGTGA. J lost 4 bases, V lost 2 bases, and 2 bases had no gene match. The CDR3 extends over 14 amino acids. The CDR3 region is CASSLEGQGYGYTF. CDR3 bases: TGTGCCAGCAGCTTAGAGGGACAGGGCTATGGCTACACCTTC. The variable domain in full, with the rest retrieved from reference TRBV7-3 and TRBJ1-2, is GAGVSQTPSNKVTEKGKYVELRCDPISGHTALYWYRQSLGQGPEFLIYFQGTGAADDSGLPNDRFFAVRPEGSVSTLKIQRTERGDSAVYLCASSLEGQGYGYTFGSGTRLTVV.

This clone has a single count. The chain employs TRBV2 and TRBJ1-1; a weak D match, TRBD1 (6 bases). Germline-derived CDR1 and CDR2 are SNHLY and FYNNEI. V was trimmed by 6 bases and J by 4 bases, leaving 18 bases between them. There are 15 residues in the CDR3. The CDR3 reads CASRAIGGFGTEAFF. The CDR3 bases are TGTGCCAGCAGGGCCATAGGGGGTTTCGGCACTGAAGCTTTCTTT.

The chain uses TRBV2 and TRBJ2-2; the D gene is possibly TRBD1 (6 bases). In germline, CDR1 is SNHLY, CDR2 FYNNEI. The CDR3 contains 15 residues. Deletions cut 5 bases from V and 7 bases from J, with 17 bases between. The CDR3 spells CASSRSLQGGGELFF. CDR3 nucleotides: TGTGCCAGCAGTCGATCCCTACAGGGCGGCGGGGAGCTGTTTTTT.

The V and J genes are TRBV4-1 and TRBJ1-3, with D perhaps matching TRBD1 (6 bases). Trimming removed 3 bases at V and 0 bases at J, with 21 bases between. CDR1 MGHRA and CDR2 YSYEKL come from the germline V gene. CDR3 size: 19 residues. This chain's CDR3 is CASSQSPPPGTSSGNTIYF. The CDR3, as DNA: TGCGCCAGCAGCCAGTCTCCCCCCCCCGGGACATCCTCTGGAAACACCATATATTTT.